Reported below is one TCR beta chain. The antigen is not known. Clones were read by immunoSEQ multiplex PCR, and TCRdb kept only the in-frame ones, dropping some. Seen here are around 81,000 clones, around 74% observed once, and the top ten hold 0.85% to 1.3%. This entry is derived from a study of vaccination effects on CD4 cells after COVID-19. Turning to the study itself: It was a median of 72 days after the second dose that post-vaccine samples were obtained.

Ahead of sequencing, the ViraFEST assay grew antigen-specific CD4+ T cells using viral peptide pools. The culture ran for 10 to 11 days, and then CD4+ T cells were isolated. It was two doses of either the BNT162b2 or mRNA-1273 vaccine that participants received. The sequences come from CD4+ T cells from PBMCs cultured with HCoV-OC43 spike peptides, collected after COVID-19 vaccination. This sample's subset: HCoV-OC43 spike overlapping peptide pool stimulation. The TCR comes from a human donor who received a COVID-19 vaccine.

Here the CDR3 reads CASSLVTSGGGDTQYF. In DNA, the CDR3 is TGCGCCAGCAGCTTGGTTACTAGCGGGGGAGGTGATACGCAGTATTTT. V gene TRBV5-1 combines with J gene TRBJ2-3; 11 bases agree with TRBD2. V lost 0 bases, J lost 6 bases, and 6 bases stayed unmatched. Per the germline V gene, CDR1 is SGHRS and CDR2 is YFSETQ. The CDR3 sequence is 16 residues long.